A single sample gave rise to the 15 T cell receptor beta chains below, sequenced in a study of early stage breast cancer tumors. TCRdb's copy holds only in-frame clones and misses some; the assay was immunoSEQ multiplex PCR. The sample contains more than 65,000 clones, around 80% of which appear only once. The sample taken for sequencing was blood. The receptor source for this set is a person aged 35-55 years with breast cancer.

With respect to this clone: The same CDR3 arises from other DNA sequences in this sample as well. J is TRBJ2-5 and V is TRBV7-9; 7 bases are a match to TRBD1. Trimming at V came to 0 bases and at J to 1 base, leaving 2 bases not matched to a gene. The CDR3 is 15 amino acids. Germline V gene sequence: CDR1 SEHNR, CDR2 FQNEAQ (reference sequence). CDR3 DNA: TGTGCCAGCAGCTTAGCAGGGGGCCTCCAAGAGACCCAGTACTTC. It yields the protein CASSLAGGLQETQYF.

The chain combines TRBV6-5 with TRBJ1-1; 7 bases match TRBD1. V was pared by 5 bases and J by 5 bases, with 11 bases of the junction left unmatched. Per germline, CDR1 MNHEY and CDR2 SVGAGI. This CDR3 region has 15 residues. Here the CDR3 DNA reads TGTGCCAGCAGTCCATGGGACAGTCGAAATACTGAAGCTTTCTTT. It is translated as CASSPWDSRNTEAFF.

This clone occurred a few times. The chain links TRBV4-1 to TRBJ2-7; D is unresolved. The CDR3 length is 14 residues. With 1 base removed from V and 2 bases from J, the gap between germline ends came to 9 bases. CDR1 and CDR2 from the germline V gene are MGHRA and YSYEKL. The CDR3 coding sequence is TGCGCCAGCAGCCAAGCGGAGCAAGCCTACGAGCAGTACTTC. Its protein is CASSQAEQAYEQYF.

V usage is TRBV28 and J usage is TRBJ1-2; no definite D call. The germline gives CDR1 MDHEN, CDR2 SYDVKM. The CDR3 is made up of 11 amino acids. Trimming stripped 3 bases from V and 7 bases from J, with 6 bases between. This chain's CDR3 is CASSLGRGYTF. The CDR3 region has the DNA TGTGCCAGCAGTTTGGGTCGTGGCTACACCTTC.

V is TRBV7-9 and J is TRBJ1-4; 12 nucleotides line up with TRBD1. Germline V gives CDR1 SEHNR, CDR2 FQNEAQ (reference sequence). CDR3 length: 18 amino acids. Trimming cost V 1 base and J 3 bases; bases outside gene matches: 6. This chain's CDR3 is CASSLGKGQGAANEKLFF. The CDR3, as DNA: TGTGCCAGCAGCTTAGGGAAGGGACAGGGGGCTGCTAATGAAAAACTGTTTTTT.

V is TRBV7-6 and J is TRBJ2-1, with D uncertain. The CDR3 contains 14 residues. The ends were cut back, 1 base at V and 4 bases at J, with 8 bases in the middle. Germline CDR1 is SGHVS and CDR2 is FNYEAQ. CDR3 nucleotide sequence: TGTGCCAGCAGCTTAGTACCCCCTTACAATGAGCAGTTCTTC. It encodes CASSLVPPYNEQFF.

The rearrangement links TRBV29-1 to TRBJ1-4, with 10 nucleotides matching TRBD1. Germline V gives CDR1 SQVTM, CDR2 ANQGSEA. V gave up 4 bases and J gave up 8 bases; unmatched junction bases: 4. The CDR3 spans 13 residues. The CDR3 nucleotides are TGCAGCGTTGCGACAGGGGGCGAGGAAAAACTGTTTTTT. Encoded protein: CSVATGGEEKLFF.

The V gene is TRBV28, the J gene TRBJ1-5; TRBD1 matches at 7 bases. This CDR3 contains 18 residues. V shed 3 bases, J shed 6 bases, and the junction held 17 bases outside the gene matches. From germline, CDR1 is MDHEN and CDR2 SYDVKM. The CDR3 coding sequence is TGTGCCAGCAGTTTGGGAGAGACAGGGAAAATCTTCGGTCAGCCCCAGCATTTT. Its protein product is CASSLGETGKIFGQPQHF. The entire variable domain, with the rest obtained from reference TRBV28 and TRBJ1-5, is as follows: DVKVTQSSRYLVKRTGEKVFLECVQDMDHENMFWYRQDPGLGLRLIYFSYDVKMKEKGDIPEGYSVSREKKERFSLILESASTNQTSMYLCASSLGETGKIFGQPQHFGDGTRLSIL.

The V call is TRBV15, the J call TRBJ2-2; a weak D match, TRBD2 (6 bases). V was cut by 6 bases and J by 5 bases, with 13 bases left in between. The germline gives CDR1 LNHNV, CDR2 YYDKDF (reference sequence). This CDR3 is 14 amino acids long. The CDR3 DNA follows: TGTGCCACCAGGTCCGGGGGTAAGACCGGGGAGCTGTTTTTT. Translating it yields CATRSGGKTGELFF.

This chain uses TRBV29-1 with TRBJ1-1; D is perhaps TRBD1 (5 bases). The germline V gene encodes CDR1 SQVTM and CDR2 ANQGSEA. The CDR3 is 13 amino acids. V lost 4 bases and J lost 4, with 13 bases in between. Written as DNA, the CDR3 is TGCAGCGTTGGGGGCCAGAGGGGCACTGAAGCTTTCTTT. This gives the protein CSVGGQRGTEAFF.

This clone has only a few counts. The gene calls are TRBV4-1 and TRBJ1-2; D is possibly TRBD1 (6 bases). CDR1 and CDR2 (germline): MGHRA, YSYEKL. The CDR3 loop spans 15 amino acids. Trimming pared 1 base from V and 4 bases from J, leaving 13 bases between. The CDR3 reads CASSQAPGASYGYTF. CDR3 nucleotide sequence: TGCGCCAGCAGCCAAGCGCCAGGGGCCAGCTATGGCTACACCTTC.

The chain links TRBV5-5 to TRBJ2-5, with D perhaps matching TRBD1 (6 bases). Trimming pared 4 bases from V and 5 bases from J, leaving 18 bases between. The germline gives CDR1 SGHKS, CDR2 YYEKEE (reference sequence). This CDR3 contains 15 residues. The DNA of the CDR3 is TGTGCCAGCAGCCCCGGGACACCCTCCACCGAGACCCAGTACTTC. It translates to CASSPGTPSTETQYF.

The chain is built from TRBV7-2 and TRBJ1-2; maybe TRBD1 (5 bases). Germline lookup yields CDR1 SGHTA and CDR2 FQGNSA. V was pared by 3 bases and J by 9 bases, with 11 bases between. The CDR3 runs to 12 residues. The CDR3 here is CASSFREGSYTF. CDR3 in DNA: TGTGCCAGCAGCTTCAGGGAAGGGAGCTACACCTTC.

V gene TRBV2 combines with J gene TRBJ1-2; D gene unclear. The CDR3 runs 13 residues. V lost 2 bases and J lost 7, with 11 bases in between. Germline V gene lookup returns CDR1 SNHLY and CDR2 FYNNEI. The CDR3: CASSEQSVFGYTF. DNA for the CDR3: TGTGCCAGCAGTGAACAGTCTGTTTTTGGCTACACCTTC.

The genes are TRBV4-1 and TRBJ2-7; tentatively, D is TRBD1 (5 bases). This CDR3 contains 14 residues. V was trimmed by 4 bases and J by 3 bases, leaving 13 bases between them. Germline CDR1 MGHRA, CDR2 YSYEKL. The CDR3 sequence: CASSPTLGRYEQYF. The CDR3 DNA reads TGCGCCAGCAGCCCAACTTTGGGGCGCTACGAGCAGTACTTC.